This is a list of T cell receptor beta chains from one sample in a study of T-cell reconstitution after alpha-beta-depleted transplantation in children. Using its own MiXCR run on the PCR reads, TCRdb lists one record per CDR3 protein. The profile shows 350,000 to 500,000 distinct CDR3 sequences, 43% of them singletons. The material was PBMCs, obtained before TCRalphabeta/CD19-depleted stem cell transplant. The receptor set was obtained from a girl aged 2 to 10 with aplastic anemia, due to receive a stem cell transplant. Each CDR3 is given with its conserved first and last residue. Each record gives: J gene, V gene, clone size, D gene, CDR3 DNA, CDR3 protein. A D gene is named only where the DNA matches it firmly. Clone sizes are given selectively: once, few, many, or a class where the clone is expanded.

j_gene: TRBJ2-7
v_gene: TRBV9
abundance: NA
d_gene: TRBD1
CDR3nt: TGTGCCAGCAGCGTAGGGACAGGGAAGTCCTACGAGCAGTACTTC
CDR3aa: CASSVGTGKSYEQYF

j_gene: TRBJ2-2
v_gene: TRBV20-1
abundance: many
d_gene: TRBD2
CDR3nt: TGCAGTGCTAGTCCCAGCGGGGGCTCGAACACCGGGGAGCTGTTTTTT
CDR3aa: CSASPSGGSNTGELFF

j_gene: TRBJ2-5
v_gene: TRBV11-2
abundance: NA
d_gene: TRBD2
CDR3nt: TGTGCCAGCAGCGGAGAGAGCGGGAGACGGCTAACCCAAGAGACCCAGTACTTC
CDR3aa: CASSGESGRRLTQETQYF

j_gene: TRBJ1-3
v_gene: TRBV7-2
abundance: NA
d_gene: TRBD1
CDR3nt: TGTGCCAGCAGCGTCAGGGGGGGCCGCATATATTTT
CDR3aa: CASSVRGGRIYF

j_gene: TRBJ2-7
v_gene: TRBV12-3/TRBV12-4
abundance: NA
d_gene: NA
CDR3nt: TGTGCCAGCAGTTTGTTTGATCTGAACGAGCAGTACTTC
CDR3aa: CASSLFDLNEQYF

j_gene: TRBJ2-3
v_gene: TRBV6-5
abundance: NA
d_gene: NA
CDR3nt: TGTGCCAGCAGTTACTCTTCCGGGCCCGGCACAGATACGCAGTATTTT
CDR3aa: CASSYSSGPGTDTQYF

j_gene: TRBJ2-1
v_gene: TRBV29-1
abundance: NA
d_gene: TRBD2
CDR3nt: TGCAGCGTTGTTAGAACCGGGACTAGCAACAATGAGCAGTTCTTC
CDR3aa: CSVVRTGTSNNEQFF

j_gene: TRBJ2-7
v_gene: TRBV20-1
abundance: NA
d_gene: TRBD2
CDR3nt: TGCAGTGCTGGCCCGGGACTAGCGGCCTACTGGGCCCACGAGCAGTACTTC
CDR3aa: CSAGPGLAAYWAHEQYF

j_gene: TRBJ2-7
v_gene: TRBV23-1
abundance: few
d_gene: NA
CDR3nt: TGCGCCAGCAGTCAGAAGATATCCTACGAGCAGTACTTC
CDR3aa: CASSQKISYEQYF

j_gene: TRBJ2-3
v_gene: TRBV20-1
abundance: once
d_gene: TRBD2
CDR3nt: TGCAGTGCTAGAGATCCCCTAGCGGGAGCAACAGATACGCAGTATTTT
CDR3aa: CSARDPLAGATDTQYF

j_gene: TRBJ2-2
v_gene: TRBV29-1
abundance: many
d_gene: NA
CDR3nt: TGCAGCGCCGCTTGGGGAACCGGGGAGCTGTTTTTT
CDR3aa: CSAAWGTGELFF

j_gene: TRBJ1-2
v_gene: TRBV20-1
abundance: NA
d_gene: NA
CDR3nt: TGCAGTGCTAGAGATCACATCGGGGATTATGGCTACACCTTC
CDR3aa: CSARDHIGDYGYTF

j_gene: TRBJ2-1
v_gene: TRBV27
abundance: few
d_gene: TRBD2
CDR3nt: TGTGCCAGCAGTTTAAGCGGGATCCAAGGCAATGAGCAGTTCTTC
CDR3aa: CASSLSGIQGNEQFF

j_gene: TRBJ2-1
v_gene: TRBV6-1
abundance: NA
d_gene: TRBD2
CDR3nt: TGTGCCAGCGCATCGGGGGGGGTGTACAATGAGCAGTTCTTC
CDR3aa: CASASGGVYNEQFF

j_gene: TRBJ1-2
v_gene: TRBV20-1
abundance: NA
d_gene: NA
CDR3nt: TGCAGTGCTAGCCCTCCCGAGGAGCGTGGACACACCTTC
CDR3aa: CSASPPEERGHTF

j_gene: TRBJ1-6
v_gene: TRBV7-9
abundance: NA
d_gene: NA
CDR3nt: TGTGCCAGCAGCTTAGCGGGAGGACCCCTCCACTTT
CDR3aa: CASSLAGGPLHF

j_gene: TRBJ2-3
v_gene: TRBV6-4
abundance: NA
d_gene: NA
CDR3nt: TGTGCCAGCAGTGAAAACCGGGCCTCAGATACGCAGTATTTT
CDR3aa: CASSENRASDTQYF

j_gene: TRBJ2-7
v_gene: TRBV10-3
abundance: many
d_gene: TRBD2
CDR3nt: TGTGCCATCGGACGAGCGGGAGGTGGGAACGAGCAGTACTTC
CDR3aa: CAIGRAGGGNEQYF

j_gene: TRBJ2-7
v_gene: TRBV7-8
abundance: NA
d_gene: NA
CDR3nt: TGTGCCAGCAGCGCCGCGGAGGGCGAGCAGTACTTC
CDR3aa: CASSAAEGEQYF

j_gene: TRBJ2-1
v_gene: TRBV7-9
abundance: many
d_gene: NA
CDR3nt: TGTGCCAGCCGGGGGAGGCCATCCTACAATGAGCAGTTCTTC
CDR3aa: CASRGRPSYNEQFF

j_gene: TRBJ1-2
v_gene: TRBV10-3
abundance: few
d_gene: TRBD1
CDR3nt: TGTGCCATCAGGACAGGGGGCGGCTACTATGGCTACACCTTC
CDR3aa: CAIRTGGGYYGYTF

j_gene: TRBJ2-7
v_gene: TRBV27
abundance: NA
d_gene: NA
CDR3nt: TGTGCCAGCACTGCAGCCCACCGGACTTACGAGCAGTACTTC
CDR3aa: CASTAAHRTYEQYF

j_gene: TRBJ2-3
v_gene: TRBV5-4
abundance: NA
d_gene: NA
CDR3nt: TGTGCCAGCAGCTCTGAGGATCATGGTGATACGCAGTATTTT
CDR3aa: CASSSEDHGDTQYF

j_gene: TRBJ1-1
v_gene: TRBV20-1
abundance: many
d_gene: NA
CDR3nt: TGCAGTGCTAGAAGTTGGGCCAGGAGGGCCCTGAACACTGAAGCTTTCTTT
CDR3aa: CSARSWARRALNTEAFF

j_gene: TRBJ2-1
v_gene: TRBV30
abundance: NA
d_gene: TRBD2
CDR3nt: TGTGCCTGGAAGGGACTAGCGGGTTACAATGAGCAGTTCTTC
CDR3aa: CAWKGLAGYNEQFF

j_gene: TRBJ2-7
v_gene: TRBV6-5
abundance: NA
d_gene: NA
CDR3nt: TGTGCCAGCAGTTACTCGTCGGACACAACCTACGAGCAGTACTTC
CDR3aa: CASSYSSDTTYEQYF

j_gene: TRBJ2-1
v_gene: TRBV12-3/TRBV12-4
abundance: NA
d_gene: TRBD2
CDR3nt: TGTGCCAGCAGCAAACTAGCGGTAGGAGGGTTCTTC
CDR3aa: CASSKLAVGGFF

j_gene: TRBJ2-4
v_gene: TRBV20-1
abundance: NA
d_gene: NA
CDR3nt: TGCAGTGGAACGACCTTCCAGGGCGCCAAAAACATTCAGTACTTC
CDR3aa: CSGTTFQGAKNIQYF

j_gene: TRBJ1-2
v_gene: TRBV6-5
abundance: NA
d_gene: TRBD1
CDR3nt: TGTGCCAGCAGTTACTCAGGACAGGGGCGCTATGGCTACACCTTC
CDR3aa: CASSYSGQGRYGYTF

j_gene: TRBJ1-5
v_gene: TRBV20-1
abundance: NA
d_gene: NA
CDR3nt: TGCAGTGCTAGACGCACAGGGCGCAATCAGCCCCAGCATTTT
CDR3aa: CSARRTGRNQPQHF